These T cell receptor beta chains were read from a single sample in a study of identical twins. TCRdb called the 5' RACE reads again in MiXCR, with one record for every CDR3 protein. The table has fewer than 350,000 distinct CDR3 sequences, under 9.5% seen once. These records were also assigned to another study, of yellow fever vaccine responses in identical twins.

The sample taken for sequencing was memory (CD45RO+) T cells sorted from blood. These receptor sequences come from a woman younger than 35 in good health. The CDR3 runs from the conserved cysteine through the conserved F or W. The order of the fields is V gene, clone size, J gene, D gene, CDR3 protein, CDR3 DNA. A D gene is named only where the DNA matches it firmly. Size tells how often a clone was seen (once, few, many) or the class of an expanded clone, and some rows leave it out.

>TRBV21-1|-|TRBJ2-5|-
CASRWSRRETQYF
TGTGCCAGCAGATGGTCCCGCCGGGAGACCCAGTACTTC
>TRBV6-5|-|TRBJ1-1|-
CASSYSGGMSEAFF
TGTGCCAGCAGTTACTCTGGGGGCATGAGTGAAGCTTTCTTT
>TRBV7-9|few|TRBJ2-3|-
CASSDGLRSLSTDTQYF
TGTGCCAGCAGCGATGGTTTGAGGTCGCTTAGCACAGATACGCAGTATTTT
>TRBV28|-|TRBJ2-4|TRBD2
CASSLFTSGRAGLISKNIQYF
TGTGCCAGCAGTTTATTTACTAGCGGGAGGGCCGGGCTAATTTCCAAAAACATTCAGTACTTC
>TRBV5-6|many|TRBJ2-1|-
CASSLGPSAFF
TGTGCCAGCAGCTTGGGGCCTAGCGCGTTCTTC
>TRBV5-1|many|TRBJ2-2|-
CASSSTFYSGELFF
TGCGCCAGCAGCTCCACCTTTTATAGCGGGGAGCTGTTTTTT
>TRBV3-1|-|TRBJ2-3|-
CASSQDFGADTQYF
TGTGCCAGCAGCCAAGATTTCGGGGCAGATACGCAGTATTTT
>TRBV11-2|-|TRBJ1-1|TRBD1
CASSLGTGVLNTEAFF
TGTGCCAGCAGCTTAGGGACAGGAGTTCTGAACACTGAAGCTTTCTTT
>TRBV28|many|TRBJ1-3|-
CASSREGVKTGNTIYF
TGTGCCAGCAGTCGCGAGGGGGTGAAGACTGGAAACACCATATATTTT
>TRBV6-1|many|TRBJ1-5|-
CASSLWVPGPNQPQHF
TGTGCCAGCAGCCTGTGGGTACCGGGTCCCAATCAGCCCCAGCATTTT
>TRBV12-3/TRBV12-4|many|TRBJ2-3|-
CASSPNLPRQYF
TGTGCCAGCAGCCCTAATCTCCCCCGGCAGTATTTT
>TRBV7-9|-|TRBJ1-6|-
CASSEPGNSPLHF
TGTGCCAGCAGCGAACCAGGGAATTCACCCCTCCACTTT
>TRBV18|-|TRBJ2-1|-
CASSSLPVTVYNEQFF
TGTGCCAGCTCAAGTCTACCAGTTACCGTCTACAATGAGCAGTTCTTC
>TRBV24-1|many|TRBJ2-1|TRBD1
CATSDWDRESNEQFF
TGTGCCACCAGTGATTGGGACAGGGAAAGTAATGAGCAGTTCTTC
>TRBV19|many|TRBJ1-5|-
CASRALSNQPQHF
TGTGCCAGTAGGGCGTTGAGCAATCAGCCCCAGCATTTT
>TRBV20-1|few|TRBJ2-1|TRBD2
CSRGGGNNEQFF
TGCAGCCGGGGGGGCGGCAACAATGAGCAGTTCTTC
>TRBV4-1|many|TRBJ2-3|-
CASSHFWTSTDTQYF
TGCGCCAGCAGCCATTTTTGGACTAGCACAGATACGCAGTATTTT
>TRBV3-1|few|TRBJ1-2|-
CASSQETGSYGYTF
TGTGCCAGCAGCCAAGAAACCGGATCCTATGGCTACACCTTC
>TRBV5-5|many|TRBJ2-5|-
CASSFKGETQYF
TGTGCCAGCAGCTTTAAGGGAGAGACCCAGTACTTC
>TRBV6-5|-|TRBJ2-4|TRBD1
CASSYYSGGLAKNIQYF
TGTGCCAGCAGTTACTATTCAGGGGGCCTAGCCAAAAACATTCAGTACTTC
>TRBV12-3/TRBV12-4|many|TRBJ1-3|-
CASSFQGLSGNTIYF
TGTGCCAGCAGTTTTCAAGGTCTCTCTGGAAACACCATATATTTT
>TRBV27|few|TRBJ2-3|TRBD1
CASSLWDRDTDTQYF
TGTGCCAGCAGTTTATGGGACAGGGACACAGATACGCAGTATTTT
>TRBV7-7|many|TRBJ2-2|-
CASSLGAGTGELFF
TGTGCCAGCAGCTTAGGGGCGGGCACCGGGGAGCTGTTTTTT
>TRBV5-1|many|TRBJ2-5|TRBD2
CASSSGTNQETQYF
TGCGCCAGCAGCTCCGGGACTAACCAAGAGACCCAGTACTTC
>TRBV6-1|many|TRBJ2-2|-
CASSAGSSTGELFF
TGTGCCAGCAGCGCGGGTAGTAGCACCGGGGAGCTGTTTTTT
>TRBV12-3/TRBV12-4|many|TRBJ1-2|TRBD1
CASSPTPRTGQGNYGYTF
TGTGCCAGCAGCCCAACCCCACGGACGGGACAGGGTAACTATGGCTACACCTTC
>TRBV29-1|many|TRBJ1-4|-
CSVRPGNTNEKLFF
TGCAGCGTCCGACCGGGAAATACTAATGAAAAACTGTTTTTT
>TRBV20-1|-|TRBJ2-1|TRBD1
CSARDTDRDSYNEQFF
TGCAGTGCTAGAGATACAGACAGGGATTCCTACAATGAGCAGTTCTTC
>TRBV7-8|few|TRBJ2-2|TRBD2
CASSSRGGVTGELFF
TGTGCCAGCAGCTCACGGGGAGGGGTCACCGGGGAGCTGTTTTTT
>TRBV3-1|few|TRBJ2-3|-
CASSQIMNTQYF
TGTGCCAGCAGCCAAATTATGAATACGCAGTATTTT
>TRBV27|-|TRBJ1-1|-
CASSHTVEGMNTEAFF
TGTGCCAGCAGCCACACCGTGGAGGGGATGAACACTGAAGCTTTCTTT
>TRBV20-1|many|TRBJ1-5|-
CSATTGLSNQPQHF
TGCAGTGCGACTACGGGGCTGTCCAATCAGCCCCAGCATTTT
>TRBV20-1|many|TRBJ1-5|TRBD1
CSARDEDRANQPQHF
TGCAGTGCTAGAGATGAGGACAGGGCCAATCAGCCCCAGCATTTT
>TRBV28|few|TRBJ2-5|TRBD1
CASWSRGLQETQYF
TGTGCCAGCTGGTCCAGGGGGCTCCAAGAGACCCAGTACTTC
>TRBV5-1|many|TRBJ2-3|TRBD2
CASSMGLAGSTDTQYF
TGCGCCAGCAGCATGGGACTAGCGGGGAGCACAGATACGCAGTATTTT
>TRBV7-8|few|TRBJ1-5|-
CASSLAIGEDSNQPQHF
TGTGCCAGCAGCTTAGCTATCGGGGAAGATAGCAATCAGCCCCAGCATTTT
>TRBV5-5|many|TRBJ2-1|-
CASSLNPTDEQFF
TGTGCCAGCAGCTTGAATCCTACCGATGAGCAGTTCTTC
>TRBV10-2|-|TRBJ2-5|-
CASKIFPGERETQYF
TGCGCCAGCAAGATTTTTCCCGGTGAAAGGGAGACCCAGTACTTC
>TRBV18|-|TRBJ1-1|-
CASSVGVGLSTEAFF
TGTGCCAGCTCGGTCGGGGTGGGGTTAAGCACTGAAGCTTTCTTT
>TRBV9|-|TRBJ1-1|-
CASSVGGSGTNTEAFF
TGTGCCAGCAGCGTAGGAGGATCAGGAACGAACACTGAAGCTTTCTTT
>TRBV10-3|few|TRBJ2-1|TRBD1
CAISESFGTGTPYEQFF
TGTGCCATCAGTGAGTCATTCGGGACAGGGACTCCCTATGAGCAGTTCTTC
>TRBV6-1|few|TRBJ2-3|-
CASSGGGRDTQYF
TGTGCCAGCTCAGGAGGCGGCCGGGATACGCAGTATTTT
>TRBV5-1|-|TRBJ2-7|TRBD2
CASSFERGEQYF
TGCGCCAGCAGCTTCGAGCGGGGCGAGCAGTACTTC
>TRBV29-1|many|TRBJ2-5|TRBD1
CSVDPTGGETQYF
TGCAGCGTTGACCCGACAGGGGGTGAGACCCAGTACTTC
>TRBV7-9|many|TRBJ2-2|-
CASRGVNTGELFF
TGTGCCTCTAGGGGGGTGAACACCGGGGAGCTGTTTTTT
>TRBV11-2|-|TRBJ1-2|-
CASSLGGARYGYTF
TGTGCCAGCAGCTTAGGAGGGGCCCGCTATGGCTACACCTTC
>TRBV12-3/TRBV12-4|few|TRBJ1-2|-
CASSRLQGVGGYTF
TGTGCCAGCAGTCGGCTACAGGGTGTGGGTGGCTACACCTTC
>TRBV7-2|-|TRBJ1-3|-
CASSLARSYGNTIYF
TGTGCCAGCAGCTTAGCGCGTTCTTATGGAAACACCATATATTTT
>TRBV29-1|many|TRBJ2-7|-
CSVLGWRDSYEQYF
TGCAGCGTTTTAGGTTGGAGGGACTCCTACGAGCAGTACTTC
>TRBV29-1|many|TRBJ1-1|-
CSVPDGRKDTEAFF
TGCAGCGTGCCGGACGGAAGAAAAGACACTGAAGCTTTCTTT
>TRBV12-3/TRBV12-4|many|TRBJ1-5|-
CASSFYSNQPQHF
TGTGCCAGCAGTTTTTACAGTAATCAGCCCCAGCATTTT
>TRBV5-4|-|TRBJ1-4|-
CASSPSGVREKLFF
TGTGCCAGCAGCCCTAGTGGGGTGAGGGAAAAACTGTTTTTT
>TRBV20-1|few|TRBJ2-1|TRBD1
CSATPGQGYNEQFF
TGCAGTGCTACTCCGGGACAGGGATACAATGAGCAGTTCTTC
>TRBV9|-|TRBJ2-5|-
CASSVAAGAQETQYF
TGTGCCAGCAGCGTAGCGGCGGGTGCACAAGAGACCCAGTACTTC
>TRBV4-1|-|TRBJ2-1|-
CASSPARPHEQFF
TGCGCCAGCAGCCCGGCGCGGCCCCATGAGCAGTTCTTC
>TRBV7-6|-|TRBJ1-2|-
CASSLEEGNYGYTF
TGTGCCAGCAGCTTAGAAGAGGGTAACTATGGCTACACCTTC
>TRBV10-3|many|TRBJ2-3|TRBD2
CATGTSSATDTQYF
TGTGCCACAGGGACTAGTTCTGCCACAGATACGCAGTATTTT